The following is a T cell receptor beta chain sequence with its context. There is no known antigen for this receptor. No base qualities exist here, and no much larger clone lies one base off it. The data are from a study of regulatory and conventional T cells in RAG deficiency listed by TCRdb under 2017. Regarding the complete study: High-throughput TCR beta sequencing was used to compare the diversity and composition of the Treg, conventional CD4+ and CD8+ T cell repertoires of RAG-deficient patients with those of healthy controls. The investigation overall reported the following: The CD25-high CD127-low cells sorted from Omenn syndrome patients may be peripherally activated cells rather than true Treg cells. Compared with controls, Omenn syndrome and CID/AS patients had roughly 100-fold fewer unique TCR beta sequences in Treg cells, but only approximately 9.7-fold fewer in the other subsets. Shorter CDR3 lengths were found in all patient T-cell subsets, and >75% Treg-Tconv repertoire overlap at nucleotide and amino acid level was observed in Omenn syndrome patients. Compared with control T-cell subpopulations, RAG-deficient patients had much lower Shannon entropy and higher Simpson indices. For some subjects, some T-cell subset analyses were not performed.

Before genomic DNA extraction, conventional CD4+ T cells were purified from blood as CD25-low CD127-high cells. For repertoire analyses, the comparison group consisted of 7 or 8 healthy control donors. The CDR3 has 19 amino acids, counting the end cysteine and phenylalanine. CDR3 DNA is the only sequence kept; it has 57 bases, read in frame from the first base. V loses 0 bases, J loses 3 bases, and the germline ends lie 23 bases apart. Sequences LGHNA (CDR1) and YNFKEQ (CDR2) are obtained from the germline V gene. To prepare the library, the immunoSEQ multiplex PCR assay was applied. Rearranged TCR beta chain products were amplified from the genomic DNA of sorted T-cell subsets and were then sequenced. Regarding the original processing steps: Shannon entropy and Simpson indices were used to quantify the repertoire diversity of productive TCR beta rearrangements. Clonal expansion was assessed using the summed frequency of the 100 most abundant productive TCR beta clonotypes among total reads. The TRB repertoires were scored with a self-reactivity index that is based on amino acid usage at CDR3beta positions 6 and 7. Two-way ANOVA was used for repertoire analyses, while Student t or Mann-Whitney tests were used for flow cytometric analyses. In its TCRdb copy, this immuneACCESS table keeps in-frame sequences only and misses some clones. Where compared with another copy, unresolved V genes explain less than half of these, and the others have no known cause. That table gives V, J and clone size, and the DNA gave D and trimming. This sample lists approximately 28,000 clones; about 95% were detected once. Of the sample, under 0.2% is held by the ten largest clones.

The same data also went into a second study, on regulatory T cells. The second study's authors report: In the multiplex PCR, 52 forward TRBV primers and 13 reverse TRBJ primers were used, and assay-based and computational corrections were applied for amplification bias. Patient repertoires showed restricted unique TRB V-J pairs and skewed V and J gene usage, most marked in regulatory T cells. Between CD3G-deficient patients and healthy controls, the study compared T-cell receptor beta repertoires in sorted regulatory T cells, conventional CD4+ T cells and CD8+ T cells. Ficoll density separation was used to isolate peripheral blood mononuclear cells. Rearranged TRB loci were amplified from genomic DNA by multiplex PCR within the immunoSEQ assay. TRB amplicons were sequenced on an Illumina HiSeq platform. Custom algorithms error-filtered the raw sequences and aligned them to reference gene sequences, after which the immunoSEQ online tools were used for analysis. Frequencies of productive and nonproductive TRB rearrangements were evaluated among both unique and total sequences. Prism software was used to run t tests, Mann-Whitney tests or two-way ANOVA for comparisons between groups.

Source material: CD25- CD4+ T cells sorted from blood. The V and J segments used are TRBV4-2 and TRBJ1-1, and TRBD1 may be the D gene, going by 5 matching bases. The TCR sequence derives from a human donor in good health. The DNA sequence is TGTGCCAGCAGCCAAGACCCCACGTGGGGCCCACGGGTGTACACTGAAGCTTTCTTT. It codes for CASSQDPTWGPRVYTEAFF.